The 7 T cell receptor beta chains reported below all come from one sample, sequenced in a study of tumor and adjacent non-tumor tissue in lung cancer. A modified ARM-PCR protocol with three rounds of nested PCR amplified TCRbeta. TCRdb independently ran MiXCR on the multiplex PCR reads; one entry per CDR3 protein. The sample lists more than 70,000 distinct CDR3 sequences, 61% occurring once. No cell sorting was done before RNA was extracted from the tissue. Sequencing was performed on lung tumor tissue. These receptors came from a man aged 65-85 years with non-small cell lung cancer.

Written as DNA, the CDR3 is TGTGCCAGCAGTTTGCGGACACTCATAGGCTACACCTTC. Translated, it gives CASSLRTLIGYTF. This rearrangement joins TRBV28 to TRBJ1-2; maybe TRBD1 (5 bases). V was shortened by 3 bases and J by 8 bases, with 13 bases between the two germline ends. The length of the CDR3 is 13 residues. Germline CDR1 and CDR2: MDHEN and SYDVKM.

In this sample, this clonotype turned up a few times. Since the CDR3 does not end with the conserved phenylalanine or tryptophan, this likely comes from a read error. The chain employs TRBV6-6 and TRBJ2-2; D possibly corresponds to TRBD1 (6 bases). CDR3 length: 15 amino acids. Trimming took off 6 bases at V and 4 bases at J, with 15 bases between the two ends. The germline gives CDR1 MNHNY, CDR2 SVGAGI (reference sequence). The CDR3 here is CASSPGTRGTGELFY. In nucleotides, the CDR3 is TGTGCCAGCAGCCCCGGGACAAGGGGCACCGGGGAGCTGTTTTAT.

With respect to this clonotype: One end of the junction is discordant with germline, which a read error may explain. This rearrangement joins TRBV5-8 to TRBJ2-3; D is uncertain. This CDR3 region has 15 residues. Looked up from germline, CDR1 is SGHTS and CDR2 is YDEGEE. The CDR3 loop reads CASSWATRSTDRQYF. The CDR3 DNA sequence: TGTGCCAGCAGCTGGGCGACTCGCAGCACAGATAGGCAGTATTTT.

This clonotype appeared a few times. This may be a read error: a much more frequent sequence differs by one nucleotide. The chain uses TRBV6-6 and TRBJ2-3, with D unclear. From germline, CDR1 is MNHNY and CDR2 SVGAGI (reference sequence). The CDR3 covers 15 residues. Trimming shortened V by 7 bases and J by 5 bases, and 19 bases separated the two germline ends. CDR3 protein: CASTPGRSRIDTQYF. The CDR3 DNA is TGTGCCAGCACACCAGGACGGTCCCGCATAGATACGCAGTATTTT.

For this clonotype: With a much larger clone just one base away, this may be a read error. The genes are TRBV6-6 and TRBJ2-2, with 7 bases lining up with TRBD1. The CDR3 is made up of 14 amino acids. The germline V gene has CDR1 MNHNY and CDR2 SVGAGI (reference sequence). The CDR3 protein is CASSWDSGTGELLF. DNA for the CDR3: TGTGCCAGCAGTTGGGACAGTGGTACCGGGGAGCTGTTATTT.

As concerns this clonotype: A much more abundant neighbour one base away suggests this may be a read error. The genes are TRBV4-2 and TRBJ1-5, with no clear D. The CDR3 contains 16 residues. The ends were cut back, 0 bases at V and 3 bases at J, with 12 bases in the middle. Germline V gene sequence: CDR1 LGHNA, CDR2 YNFKEQ. The CDR3 loop reads CASSQEKAPPNQPQHF. The CDR3 bases are TGTGCCAGCAGCCAAGAAAAGGCACCTCCCAATCAGCCCCAGCATTTT.

As concerns this clonotype: Sequence at one end of the junction differs from germline and may be a read error. J is TRBJ2-4 and V is TRBV4-1; possible D gene TRBD2, 6 bases. The length of the CDR3 is 15 residues. Germline V CDR1 and CDR2: MGHRA, YSYEKL. DNA for the CDR3: TGTGACAGCAGCCGAATGGGGGGAGCCAAAAACATTCAGTACTTC. Amino acid sequence: CDSSRMGGAKNIQYF.